This T cell receptor beta chain appears in the sequencing data of a study of T cell changes during pregnancy in multiple sclerosis. The CDR3 has 16 amino acids. V gave up 2 bases and J gave up 0 bases; unmatched junction bases: 2. Per germline, CDR1 SNHLY and CDR2 FYNNEI. The method was immunoSEQ multiplex PCR; TCRdb's version includes in-frame clones alone and lacks a portion of them. The table records 30,000 or so clones, 75% to 90% of them present only once. This clonotype originated in a female donor with multiple sclerosis, enrolled in a pregnancy study. The chain combines TRBV2 with TRBJ1-3, with TRBD1 matching over 9 bases. Here the sequenced sample was CD8+ T cells from peripheral blood mononuclear cells, taken in the second trimester of pregnancy. The CDR3 DNA follows: TGTGCCAGCAGTGAACCGGACAGGGGCTCTGGAAACACCATATATTTT. Residues: CASSEPDRGSGNTIYF.